Listed here are 4 T cell receptor beta chains from one sample, sequenced in a study of T cells after yellow fever vaccination. Each CDR3 protein is one row after TCRdb ran MiXCR on the 5' RACE reads. The sample consists of over 110,000 distinct CDR3 sequences, around 7.7% of them appearing once. Sequences were derived from CD4+ T cells sorted from PBMCs, sampled 5 days after the yellow fever booster vaccination. The receptors originated from a man aged 25-40 years who received the YFV17D yellow fever vaccine.

This clonotype showed up many times. V is TRBV5-6 and J is TRBJ2-7; a possible D gene is TRBD1 (5 bases). V gave up 0 bases and J gave up 3 bases, with 10 bases separating them. Germline V gene data show CDR1 as SGHDT and CDR2 as YYEEEE. CDR3 length: 14 residues. CDR3: CASSLGQRHYEQYF. In DNA, the CDR3 is TGTGCCAGCAGCTTGGGACAGCGCCACTACGAGCAGTACTTC.

This clonotype was seen many times. The rearrangement joins TRBV7-2 to TRBJ2-3, with unresolved D. The CDR3 length is 13 residues. With 5 bases removed from V and 4 bases from J, the gap between germline ends came to 10 bases. The germline CDR1 and CDR2 sequences are SGHTA and FQGNSA. The CDR3 nucleotides read TGTGCCAGCAGCCAAGGGTCAGCAGATACGCAGTATTTT. The encoded protein is CASSQGSADTQYF.

This clonotype occurred many times. J is TRBJ2-1 and V is TRBV20-1; 7 bases map to TRBD1. V dropped 3 bases and J dropped 8; count of bases not matched to a gene: 4. Germline V gene data show CDR1 as DFQATT and CDR2 as SNEGSKA (reference sequence). The CDR3 contains 12 residues. Here the CDR3 reads CSASEGTDEQFF. CDR3 nucleotide sequence: TGCAGTGCTAGCGAGGGGACAGATGAGCAGTTCTTC.

This clonotype was recorded at least ten times. The chain recombines TRBV12-3 or TRBV12-4 with TRBJ1-5, with TRBD1 identical over 12 bases. Germline trimming cut 4 bases from V and 6 bases from J; bases unmatched to any gene: 10. The CDR3 runs 17 residues. CDR3 nucleotides: TGTGCCAGCAGTTCTACCGGGACAGGGGGCCGCTCTCAGCCCCAGCATTTT. Its translation: CASSSTGTGGRSQPQHF.